This T cell receptor beta chain was sequenced for a study of T cells in Graves' hyperthyroidism and ophthalmopathy. This clonotype was seen only a few times. TCR beta CDR3 region amplification was performed from RNA transcripts. Researchers ran a first-round RT-PCR on the TCR CDR3 using the HTBI primer set. Via MiXCR, TCRdb re-called the multiplex PCR reads, giving one row per CDR3 protein. The sample lists approximately 520,000 distinct CDR3 sequences; around 22% were seen once. This CDR3 comprises 14 residues. CDR1 is SQVTM, CDR2 ANQGSEA, per germline. Trimming shortened V by 6 bases and J by 0 bases, and 15 bases separated the two germline ends.

The source of this sequence is a woman younger than 45 with Graves' ophthalmopathy. The chain is built from TRBV29-1 and TRBJ2-7; D call uncertain. Sequencing was done on a sample of blood. CDR3 DNA sequence: TGCAGCGTCCCCACAGCGTCGATCTCCTACGAGCAGTACTTC. Protein product: CSVPTASISYEQYF.